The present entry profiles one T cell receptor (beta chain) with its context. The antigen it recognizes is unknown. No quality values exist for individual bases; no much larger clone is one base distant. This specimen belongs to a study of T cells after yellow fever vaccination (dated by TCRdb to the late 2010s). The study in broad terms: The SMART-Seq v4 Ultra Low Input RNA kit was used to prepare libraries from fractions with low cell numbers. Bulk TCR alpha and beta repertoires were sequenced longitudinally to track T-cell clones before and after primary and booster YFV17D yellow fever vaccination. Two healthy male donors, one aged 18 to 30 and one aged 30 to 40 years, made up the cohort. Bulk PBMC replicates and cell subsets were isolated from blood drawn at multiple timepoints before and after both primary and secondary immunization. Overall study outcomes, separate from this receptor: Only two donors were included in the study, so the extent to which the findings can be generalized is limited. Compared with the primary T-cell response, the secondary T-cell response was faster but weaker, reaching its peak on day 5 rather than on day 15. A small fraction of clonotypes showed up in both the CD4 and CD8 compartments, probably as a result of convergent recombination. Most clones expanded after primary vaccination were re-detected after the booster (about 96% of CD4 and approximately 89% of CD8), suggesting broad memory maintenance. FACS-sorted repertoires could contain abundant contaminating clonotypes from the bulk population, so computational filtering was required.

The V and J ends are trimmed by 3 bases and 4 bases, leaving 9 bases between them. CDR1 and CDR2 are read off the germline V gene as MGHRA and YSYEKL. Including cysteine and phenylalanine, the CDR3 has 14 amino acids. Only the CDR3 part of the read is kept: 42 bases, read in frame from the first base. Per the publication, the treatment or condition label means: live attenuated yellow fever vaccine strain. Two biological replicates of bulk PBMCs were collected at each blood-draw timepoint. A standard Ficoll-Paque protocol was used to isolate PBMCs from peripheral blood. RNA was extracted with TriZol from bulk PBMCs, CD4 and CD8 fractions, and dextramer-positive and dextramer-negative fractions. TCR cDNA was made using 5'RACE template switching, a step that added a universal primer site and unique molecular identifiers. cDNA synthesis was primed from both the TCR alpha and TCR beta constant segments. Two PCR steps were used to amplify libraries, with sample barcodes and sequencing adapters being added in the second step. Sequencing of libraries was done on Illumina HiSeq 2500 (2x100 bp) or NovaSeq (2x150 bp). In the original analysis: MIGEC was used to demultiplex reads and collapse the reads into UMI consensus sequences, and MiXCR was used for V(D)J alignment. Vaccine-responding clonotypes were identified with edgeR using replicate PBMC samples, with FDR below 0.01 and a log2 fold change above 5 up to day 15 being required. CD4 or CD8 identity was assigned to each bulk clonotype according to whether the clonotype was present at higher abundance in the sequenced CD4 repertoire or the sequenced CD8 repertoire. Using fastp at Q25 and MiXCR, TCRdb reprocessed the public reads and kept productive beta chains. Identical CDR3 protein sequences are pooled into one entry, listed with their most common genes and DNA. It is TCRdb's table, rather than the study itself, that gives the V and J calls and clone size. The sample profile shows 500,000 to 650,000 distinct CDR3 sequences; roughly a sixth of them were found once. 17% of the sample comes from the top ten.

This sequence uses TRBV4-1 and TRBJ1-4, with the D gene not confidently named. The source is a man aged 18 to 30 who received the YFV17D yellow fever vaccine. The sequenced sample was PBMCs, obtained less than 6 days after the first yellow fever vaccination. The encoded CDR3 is CASSHYTSNEKLFF. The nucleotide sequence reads TGCGCCAGCAGCCATTACACTAGTAATGAAAAACTGTTTTTT.